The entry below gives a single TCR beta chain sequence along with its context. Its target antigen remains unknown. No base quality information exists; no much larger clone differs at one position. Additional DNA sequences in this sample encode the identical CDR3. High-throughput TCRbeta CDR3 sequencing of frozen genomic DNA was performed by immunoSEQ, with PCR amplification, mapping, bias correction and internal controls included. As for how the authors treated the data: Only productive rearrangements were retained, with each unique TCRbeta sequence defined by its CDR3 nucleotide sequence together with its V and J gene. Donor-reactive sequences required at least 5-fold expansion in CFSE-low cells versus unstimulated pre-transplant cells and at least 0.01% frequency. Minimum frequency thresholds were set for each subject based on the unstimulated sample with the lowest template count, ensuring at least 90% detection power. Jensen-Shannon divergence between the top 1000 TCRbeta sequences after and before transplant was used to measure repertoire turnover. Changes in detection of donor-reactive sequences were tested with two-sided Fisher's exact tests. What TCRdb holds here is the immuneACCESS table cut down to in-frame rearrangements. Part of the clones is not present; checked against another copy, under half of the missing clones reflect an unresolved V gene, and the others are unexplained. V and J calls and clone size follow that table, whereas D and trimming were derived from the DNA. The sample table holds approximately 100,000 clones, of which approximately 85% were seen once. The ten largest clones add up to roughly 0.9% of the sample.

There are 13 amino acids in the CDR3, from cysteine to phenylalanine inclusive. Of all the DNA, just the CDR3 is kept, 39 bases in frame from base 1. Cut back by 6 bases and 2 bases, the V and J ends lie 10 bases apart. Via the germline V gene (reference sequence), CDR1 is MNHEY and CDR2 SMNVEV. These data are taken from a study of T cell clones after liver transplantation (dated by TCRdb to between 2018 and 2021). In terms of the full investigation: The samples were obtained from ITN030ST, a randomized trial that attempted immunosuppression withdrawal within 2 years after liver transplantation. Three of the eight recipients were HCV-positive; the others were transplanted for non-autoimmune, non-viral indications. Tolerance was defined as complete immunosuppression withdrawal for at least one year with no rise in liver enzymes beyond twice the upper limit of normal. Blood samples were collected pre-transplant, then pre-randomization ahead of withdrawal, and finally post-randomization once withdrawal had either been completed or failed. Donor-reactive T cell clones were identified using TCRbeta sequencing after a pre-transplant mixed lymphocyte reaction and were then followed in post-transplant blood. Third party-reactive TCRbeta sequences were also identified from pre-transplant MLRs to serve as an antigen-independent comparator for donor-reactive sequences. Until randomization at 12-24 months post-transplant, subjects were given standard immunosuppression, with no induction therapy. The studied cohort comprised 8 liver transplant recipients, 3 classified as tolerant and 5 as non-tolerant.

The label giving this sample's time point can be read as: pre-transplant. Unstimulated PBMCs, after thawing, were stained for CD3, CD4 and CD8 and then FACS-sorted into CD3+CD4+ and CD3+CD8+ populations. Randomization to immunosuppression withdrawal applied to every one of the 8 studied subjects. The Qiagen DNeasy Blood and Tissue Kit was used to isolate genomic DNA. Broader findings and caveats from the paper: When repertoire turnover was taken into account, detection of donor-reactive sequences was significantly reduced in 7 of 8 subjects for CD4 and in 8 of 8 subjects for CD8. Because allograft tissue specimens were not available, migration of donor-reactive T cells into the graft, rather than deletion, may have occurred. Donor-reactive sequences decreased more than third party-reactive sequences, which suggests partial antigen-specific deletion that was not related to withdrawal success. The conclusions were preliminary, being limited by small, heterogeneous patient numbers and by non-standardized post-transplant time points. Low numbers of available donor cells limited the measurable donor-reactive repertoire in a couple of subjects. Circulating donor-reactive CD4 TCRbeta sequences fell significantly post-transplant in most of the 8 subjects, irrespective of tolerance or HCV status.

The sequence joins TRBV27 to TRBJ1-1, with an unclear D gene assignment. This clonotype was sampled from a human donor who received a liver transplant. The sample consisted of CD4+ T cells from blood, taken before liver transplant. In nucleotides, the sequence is TGTGCCAGCAGCCTCCCGGGAAACACTGAAGCTTTCTTT. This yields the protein CASSLPGNTEAFF.